This TCR beta chain was profiled in a study of T cell responses to AZD1222 COVID-19 vaccine. Study overall: Second-dose groups at about 4 or about 12 weeks were pooled.

The study's findings and limits: The donors showed a predominance of white British ancestry and of females, with possible underestimation of clonal diversity. Just a handful of AZD1222 recipients tested seropositive at baseline. Along spike, vaccine-associated CD4 TCRs were found throughout, with dominance at 160-218 and 743-854.

Produced via immunoSEQ multiplex PCR; TCRdb's table is partial and in-frame only. The data hold 90,000 to 95,000 clones, with around nine tenths observed a single time. Germline V gives CDR1 SGHDT, CDR2 YYEEEE. CDR3 length equals 15 residues. Trimming cost V 4 bases and J 4 bases, with 17 bases left between them. Details on this clone: Its target is unknown.

The rearrangement uses TRBV5-6 and TRBJ1-1, with D unclear. The sample in question was peripheral blood, obtained on day 0 of AZD1222 vaccination. This TCR derives from an adult in good health. The CDR3 sequence: CASSPLVGKGTEAFF. CDR3 nucleotides: TGTGCCAGCAGCCCCCTCGTTGGGAAGGGCACTGAAGCTTTCTTT. The full variable domain, rest sourced from reference TRBV5-6 and TRBJ1-1, is DAGVTQSPTHLIKTRGQQVTLRCSPKSGHDTVSWYQQALGQGPQFIFQYYEEEERQRGNFPDRFSGHQFPNYSSELNVNALLLGDSALYLCASSPLVGKGTEAFFGQGTRLTVV.